This is a list of T cell receptor beta chains from one sample in a study of PD-1 blockade in mismatch repair-deficient tumors. The data were produced by immunoSEQ multiplex PCR, yet TCRdb's version contains in-frame clones alone and is incomplete. The table has fewer than 20,000 clones, 80% to 85% seen once; the top ten hold 3% to 4%. The material was PBMCs, obtained 4 weeks after starting pembrolizumab. Receptor source: an adult with mismatch repair-deficient cancer. The CDR3 runs from the conserved cysteine through the conserved F or W. A D gene is named only where the DNA matches it firmly. Size tells how often a clone was seen (once, few, many) or the class of an expanded clone, and some rows leave it out.

TRBJ2-1 | 13 | TRBD2 | . | TRBV6-5 | TGTGCCAGCCGGACTAGCGGGAGCCATGAGCAGTTCTTC | CASRTSGSHEQFF
TRBJ2-1 | 15 | . | . | TRBV30 | TGTGCCTGGAGTGGCGGGCCAGAACGGAACAATGAGCAGTTCTTC | CAWSGGPERNNEQFF
TRBJ1-3 | 16 | . | . | TRBV19 | TGTGCCAGTAGTAACTTGCTCAGGGCCTCTGGAAACACCATATATTTT | CASSNLLRASGNTIYF
TRBJ2-5 | 17 | TRBD2 | once | TRBV5-1 | TGCGCCAGCAGCTCGACTAGCGGGAGGGCCTTGGGGGAGACCCAGTACTTC | CASSSTSGRALGETQYF
TRBJ1-2 | 14 | . | . | TRBV19 | TGTGCCAGTAGCAAACAAACCTCGTATATGCGGTACACCTTC | CASSKQTSYMRYTF
TRBJ2-7 | 14 | TRBD1 | . | TRBV5-1 | TGCGCCAGCAGAATACAGACAGGGACATACGAGCAGTACTTC | CASRIQTGTYEQYF
TRBJ1-5 | 19 | . | . | TRBV7-8 | TGTGCCAGCAGCTTAGCGTTGGGTTTCGGGGATTTGAGCAATCAGCCCCAGCATTTT | CASSLALGFGDLSNQPQHF
TRBJ2-1 | 14 | . | . | TRBV9 | TGTGCCAGCATAGAGGGTAGCGGCTACAATGAGCAGTTCTTC | CASIEGSGYNEQFF
TRBJ2-1 | 15 | . | . | TRBV7-3 | TGTGCCAGCAGCTTAATCCGGAGCTCCTACAATGAGCAGTTCTTC | CASSLIRSSYNEQFF
TRBJ2-1 | 12 | . | once | TRBV12-5 | TGTGCTAGTGGTTTGGACTATCATGAGCAGTTCTTC | CASGLDYHEQFF
TRBJ2-1 | 12 | . | . | TRBV19 | TGTGCCAGTCACCCAGGCAGCGGTGAGCAGTTCTTC | CASHPGSGEQFF
TRBJ2-1 | 15 | TRBD2 | . | TRBV5-1 | TGCGCCAGCGGACATCTAGCGGGAGGAAGTAATGAGCAGTTCTTC | CASGHLAGGSNEQFF
TRBJ2-1 | 18 | TRBD1 | . | TRBV5-6 | TGTGCCAGCAGCTTGGCACGTCTTGCAGGGGGCTTTGGGAATGAGCAGTTCTTC | CASSLARLAGGFGNEQFF
TRBJ2-2 | 15 | . | . | TRBV30 | TGTGCCTGGAGTGTAAAGACAGTCCGGGCCGGGGAGCTGTTTTTT | CAWSVKTVRAGELFF
TRBJ1-4 | 15 | TRBD1 | . | TRBV18 | TGTGCCAGCTCACCGAACAGGGGCCTTAATGAAAAACTGTTTTTT | CASSPNRGLNEKLFF
TRBJ1-2 | 16 | TRBD1 | . | TRBV7-2 | TGTGCCAGCAGCTGGGACAGGGTGGCTGATAGAAGTGGCTACACCTTC | CASSWDRVADRSGYTF
TRBJ1-1 | 14 | . | . | TRBV7-2 | TGTGCCAGCAGCTTCTCGGGGGGAAACACTGAAGCTTTCTTT | CASSFSGGNTEAFF
TRBJ2-1 | 15 | TRBD1 | . | TRBV6-4 | TGTGCCAGCAGTGTTACGGGACAGTCCTACAATGAGCAGTTCTTC | CASSVTGQSYNEQFF
TRBJ2-2 | 17 | TRBD1 | . | TRBV9 | TGTGCCAGCAGCTTCATCCCGACAGGGGTTGGCACCGGGGAGCTGTTTTTT | CASSFIPTGVGTGELFF
TRBJ1-2 | 14 | . | . | TRBV5-1 | TGCGCCAGCAGCTTCTCTTGGGGGGAGAGCGGCTACACCTTC | CASSFSWGESGYTF
TRBJ2-3 | 15 | . | . | TRBV5-1 | TGCGCCAGCAGCTTGTCTAGCTCTAGCACAGATACGCAGTATTTT | CASSLSSSSTDTQYF
TRBJ2-3 | 15 | . | . | TRBV6-1 | TGTGCCAGCAGTGAACTCGGAGGGAGCCCAGATACGCAGTATTTT | CASSELGGSPDTQYF
TRBJ1-1 | 13 | . | . | TRBV11-1 | TGTGCCAGCAGCTTAGGACAGTTCACTGAAGCTTTCTTT | CASSLGQFTEAFF
TRBJ2-1 | 14 | . | . | TRBV29-1 | TGCAGCGTTGATAGCCAGGGCCTCTACAATGAGCAGTTCTTC | CSVDSQGLYNEQFF
TRBJ2-2 | 17 | TRBD2 | few | TRBV18 | TGTGCCAGCTCCAAGGTACTAGCGGGAGACAACACCGGGGAGCTGTTTTTT | CASSKVLAGDNTGELFF
TRBJ2-3 | 15 | . | once | TRBV6-1 | TGTGCCAGCAGTGAAAGGTCAGGTAGCACAGATACGCAGTATTTT | CASSERSGSTDTQYF
TRBJ2-3 | 17 | TRBD2 | . | TRBV5-1 | TGCGCCAGCAGCTTGTTTCTAGCGGGAGTGGGCACAGATACGCAGTATTTT | CASSLFLAGVGTDTQYF
TRBJ2-2 | 14 | . | . | TRBV27 | TGTGCCAGCAAATTAACTAGAAACACCGGGGAGCTGTTTTTT | CASKLTRNTGELFF
TRBJ1-6 | 16 | TRBD1 | . | TRBV11-3 | TGTGCCAGCAGCTCCGACAGGGGTTTGGGTAATTCACCCCTCCACTTT | CASSSDRGLGNSPLHF
TRBJ2-7 | 14 | . | . | TRBV28 | TGTGCCAGCAGGGCCCAGGGTCTTTCCTACGAGCAGTACTTC | CASRAQGLSYEQYF
TRBJ2-7 | 15 | . | few | TRBV2 | TGTGCCAGCAGTGCGCAGGGGCGAGGACCCTACGAGCAGTACTTC | CASSAQGRGPYEQYF
TRBJ2-5 | 13 | . | . | TRBV5-4 | TGTGCCAGCTCGGACTACTCCAAAGAGACCCAGTACTTC | CASSDYSKETQYF
TRBJ2-5 | 15 | . | . | TRBV13 | TGTGCCAGCAGCTTAGGAGCGGACTACCAAGAGACCCAGTACTTC | CASSLGADYQETQYF